This T cell receptor beta chain was profiled in a study of blood T cell repertoires in COVID-19. For the study at large: From the United States, Italy and Spain came samples of acute and convalescent COVID-19. T cells, B-cell-depleted T cells, or PBMCs supplied cDNA or gDNA.

The germline V gene encodes CDR1 SGHTA and CDR2 FQGTGA. This CDR3 region has 16 residues. The V and J ends lost 5 bases and 6 bases respectively, with 21 bases between them. Source study methods: Nucleated cell counts were estimated from reference gene primer amplification. TCRdb's table, derived via immunoSEQ multiplex PCR, lists solely in-frame clones and lacks some. The DNA was the basis for D and trimming; V, J and clone size are from that table. The table lists 200,000 to 250,000 clones, approximately 85% of them singletons. Material: peripheral blood. The source of this sequence is a woman in her sixties or seventies with COVID-19, enrolled during active disease. The J gene is TRBJ2-3, the V gene TRBV7-3, with D possibly being TRBD2 (7 bases). This chain's CDR3 is CASSPAGGPATDTQYF. CDR3 in DNA: TGTGCCAGCAGCCCTGCCGGGGGGCCCGCGACGGATACGCAGTATTTT.